These 27 T cell receptor beta chains share one sample of origin, sequenced in a study of T cells in narcolepsy. Using immunoSEQ multiplex PCR, the repertoire was profiled, and TCRdb retains in-frame clones only, with some absent. Of over 40,000 clones in the sample, approximately 88% are singletons; the top ten hold less than 1.5%. Sequenced input: CD45RA- memory CD4+ T cells from PBMCs. The receptors shown here come from a human donor with narcolepsy.

This chain joins TRBV7-2 and TRBJ2-1, with TRBD1 identical over 10 bases. Unmatched junction bases numbered 5, after V lost 4 bases and J lost 8 bases. This CDR3 region has 14 residues. Germline V lookup: CDR1 SGHTA, CDR2 FQGNSA. CDR3 DNA: TGTGCCAGCAGCTCCCGGGACAGGGGTCATGAGCAGTTCTTC. Translating it yields CASSSRDRGHEQFF. Using reference TRBV7-2 and TRBJ2-1 for the parts outside the CDR3, the full variable domain is GAGVSQSPSNKVTEKGKDVELRCDPISGHTALYWYRQSLGQGLEFLIYFQGNSAPDKSGLPSDRFSAERTGGSVSTLTIQRTQQEDSAVYLCASSSRDRGHEQFFGPGTRLTVL.

The chain has TRBV6-5 and TRBJ1-3, with a weak D call TRBD1 (5 bases). The germline CDR1 and CDR2 sequences are MNHEY and SVGAGI. This CDR3 has 14 amino acids. Trimming left V 2 bases short and J 0 bases short, with 5 bases between. CDR3 in DNA: TGTGCCAGCAGTTACGACAGCTCTGGAAACACCATATATTTT. Its protein is CASSYDSSGNTIYF.

The chain combines TRBV7-8 with TRBJ1-1; D may be TRBD1 (6 bases). Trimming stripped 5 bases from V and 8 bases from J, with 9 bases between. This CDR3 has 11 residues. Per germline, CDR1 SGHVS and CDR2 FQNEAQ. The CDR3, as DNA: TGTGCCAGCAGCCCCGACAGGGAAGCTTTCTTT. Translation: CASSPDREAFF.

This chain uses TRBV18 with TRBJ2-3; TRBD2 might be the D (5 bases). With 6 bases removed from V and 1 base from J, the gap between germline ends came to 11 bases. The CDR3 length is 14 residues. In germline, CDR1 is KGHSH, CDR2 LQKENI. CDR3 in DNA: TGTGCCAGCTCCCCGCCGCGGGGCACAGATACGCAGTATTTT. Translation gives CASSPPRGTDTQYF.

The chain joins TRBV25-1 to TRBJ2-5, with D hard to call. The CDR3 is 13 amino acids. V lost 2 bases and J 3 bases, leaving 7 bases between the germline ends. From germline, CDR1 is MGHDK and CDR2 SYGVNS. The CDR3 reads CASSESPKETQYF. The DNA of the CDR3 is TGTGCCAGCAGTGAAAGCCCGAAAGAGACCCAGTACTTC.

The chain combines TRBV29-1 with TRBJ2-7; D not resolved. CDR3 length equals 13 residues. Trimming removed 4 bases at V and 0 bases at J, with 10 bases between. CDR1 SQVTM and CDR2 ANQGSEA come from the germline V gene. DNA for the CDR3: TGCAGCGTTGGTAGTCAGAGCTCCTACGAGCAGTACTTC. It specifies CSVGSQSSYEQYF.

The chain links TRBV6-5 to TRBJ2-2; D might be TRBD1 (5 bases). V dropped 5 bases and J dropped 5 bases, with 9 bases sitting between them. Germline V CDR1 and CDR2: MNHEY, SVGAGI. The CDR3 is made up of 13 amino acids. CDR3 nucleotides: TGTGCCAGCAGTAAACCAGGGACCGGGGAGCTGTTTTTT. It translates to CASSKPGTGELFF.

This chain connects TRBV5-6 to TRBJ2-1, with 10 positions matching TRBD2. V dropped 3 bases and J dropped 8; count of bases not matched to a gene: 8. CDR3 length equals 15 residues. From germline, CDR1 is SGHDT and CDR2 YYEEEE. CDR3 nucleotides: TGTGCCAGCAGCTCCCTTAGCGGGAGGACAGATGAGCAGTTCTTC. Translation gives CASSSLSGRTDEQFF.

The genes are TRBV28 and TRBJ2-7; 7 bases are a match to TRBD1. Germline loops: CDR1 MDHEN, CDR2 SYDVKM. The junction had 13 bases not matched to a gene; V was cut back by 1 base and J by 7 bases. This CDR3 is built from 16 residues. In nucleotides, the CDR3 is TGTGCCAGCAGTTTATCCCTACCCACAGGGGTGAAGGAGCAGTACTTC. Translation: CASSLSLPTGVKEQYF.

This chain connects TRBV14 to TRBJ2-7; D uncertain. The germline gives CDR1 SGHDN, CDR2 FVKESK. The length of the CDR3 is 11 residues. V was pared by 0 bases and J by 6 bases, with 3 bases between. As DNA, the CDR3 is TGTGCCAGCAGCCAAGAAACCGAGCAGTACTTC. Its translation: CASSQETEQYF.

The V call is TRBV19, the J call TRBJ2-1, with 9 bases identical to TRBD2. The J segment lost 5 bases and the V segment lost 1 base, leaving 6 bases of the junction unmatched. Germline V gene lookup returns CDR1 LNHDA and CDR2 SQIVND (reference sequence). The CDR3 runs 16 residues. The CDR3 here is CASSIAGTSIHNEQFF. The CDR3 nucleotides are TGTGCCAGTAGTATAGCCGGGACTAGCATCCACAATGAGCAGTTCTTC.

This clone has a single count. CDR3 sequence (DNA): TGTGCCAGCCAGACCCTTAGGCAGGCGAACGAAAAACTGTTTTTT. It is translated as CASQTLRQANEKLFF. This chain links TRBV28 with TRBJ1-4; D is uncertain. The CDR3 loop spans 15 amino acids. V lost 8 bases and J 8 bases, leaving 21 bases between the germline ends. Germline V gene data show CDR1 as MDHEN and CDR2 as SYDVKM.

V is TRBV29-1 and J is TRBJ2-1; 9 nucleotides match TRBD2. With 0 bases clipped from V and 10 bases from J, the junction kept 10 bases outside the gene matches. The CDR3 covers 15 residues. Germline assignment: CDR1 SQVTM and CDR2 ANQGSEA. This CDR3 reads CSVEDPRASGTEQFF. In DNA form, the CDR3 reads TGCAGCGTTGAAGATCCCCGAGCTAGCGGGACGGAGCAGTTCTTC.

The V call is TRBV6-1, the J call TRBJ1-5; a possible D gene is TRBD1 (6 bases). The CDR3 covers 15 residues. V lost 6 bases to trimming and J lost 6 bases, with 18 bases between them. Germline V CDR1 and CDR2: MNHNS, SASEGT. CDR3 nucleotide sequence: TGTGCCAGCAGACCTGGGACATATACGCCTCAGCCCCAGCATTTT. It is translated as CASRPGTYTPQPQHF.

The rearrangement uses TRBV7-2 and TRBJ1-2, with TRBD1 matching over 9 bases. The CDR3 is 14 residues long. Germline-derived CDR1 and CDR2 are SGHTA and FQGNSA. Losses at the gene ends were 4 bases for V and 5 bases for J; bases not matched to a gene: 5. CDR3 bases: TGTGCCAGCAGCTCCTCGGGACAGGGTTATGGCTACACCTTC. Protein sequence: CASSSSGQGYGYTF.

About this clone itself: One junction end disagrees with the germline gene, perhaps due to a read error. The rearrangement joins TRBV19 to TRBJ1-2; the match to TRBD1 covers 8 bases. In germline, CDR1 is LNHDA, CDR2 SQIVND (reference sequence). The CDR3 loop spans 14 amino acids. DNA for the CDR3: TGTGCCAGTAGTAGCACAGGGGGGAACTATAGCTACACCTTC. It translates to CASSSTGGNYSYTF.

The chain links TRBV7-2 to TRBJ2-3; 13 bases match TRBD2. The CDR3 is made up of 13 amino acids. V gave up 5 bases and J gave up 11 bases; unmatched junction bases: 4. In germline, CDR1 is SGHTA, CDR2 FQGNSA. CDR3 protein: CASSPWTSGGQYF. CDR3 sequence (DNA): TGTGCCAGCAGCCCTTGGACTAGCGGGGGGCAGTATTTT. Full variable domain (remainder filled in from reference TRBV7-2 and TRBJ2-3): GAGVSQSPSNKVTEKGKDVELRCDPISGHTALYWYRQSLGQGLEFLIYFQGNSAPDKSGLPSDRFSAERTGGSVSTLTIQRTQQEDSAVYLCASSPWTSGGQYFGPGTRLTVL.

The V call is TRBV21-1, the J call TRBJ1-1. TRBV21-1 constitutes a pseudogene. The CDR3 consists of 16 residues. CDR3 sequence reads: CASSKGGGQKNTEAFF. As DNA, the CDR3 is TGTGCCAGCAGCAAAGGTGGGGGTCAGAAGAACACTGAAGCTTTCTTT.

The rearrangement joins TRBV9 to TRBJ2-7; D is undetermined. Trimming took 0 bases from V and 4 from J, leaving 8 bases between them. CDR1 and CDR2 (germline): SGDLS, YYNGEE. CDR3 length: 13 residues. The chain's CDR3 is CASSVALGYEQYF. As DNA, the CDR3 is TGTGCCAGCAGCGTAGCTCTAGGGTACGAGCAGTACTTC.

The chain is built from TRBV28 and TRBJ1-5; D remains ambiguous. Germline V gene lookup returns CDR1 MDHEN and CDR2 SYDVKM. The CDR3 contains 12 residues. V was trimmed by 6 bases and J by 8 bases, leaving 11 bases between them. The CDR3 protein is CASRLLAKPQHF. In DNA form, the CDR3 reads TGTGCCAGCAGGCTACTAGCAAAGCCCCAGCATTTT.

The rearrangement links TRBV19 to TRBJ1-2; D unclear. Germline lookup yields CDR1 LNHDA and CDR2 SQIVND (reference sequence). The CDR3 consists of 13 residues. V lost 6 bases and J lost 5, with 13 bases in between. For the CDR3, the DNA is TGTGCCAGTAGGAAGCGTGAAGGGTATGGCTACACCTTC. This gives the protein CASRKREGYGYTF.

The gene calls are TRBV7-2 and TRBJ2-5, with a weak D call TRBD1 (7 bases). V shed 2 bases and J shed 5 bases, with 27 bases lying between them. CDR3 size: 19 residues. Germline V gene data show CDR1 as SGHTA and CDR2 as FQGNSA. This chain's CDR3 is CASSLTGAIMGGGRETQYF. The CDR3 DNA is TGTGCCAGCAGCTTAACAGGGGCCATAATGGGGGGAGGTAGGGAGACCCAGTACTTC.

The V call is TRBV4-1, the J call TRBJ2-7; perhaps TRBD2 as D (5 bases). V lost 4 bases and J lost 7, with 20 bases in between. Germline values: CDR1 MGHRA, CDR2 YSYEKL. CDR3 size: 15 residues. For the CDR3, the DNA is TGCGCCAGCAGCCCTCAGCTGAAGGGAGCCGGGGAGCAGTACTTC. Amino acid sequence: CASSPQLKGAGEQYF.

This chain uses TRBV18 with TRBJ2-5; D might be TRBD1 (5 bases). V lost 0 bases and J lost 7, with 15 bases in between. Germline V gene lookup returns CDR1 KGHSH and CDR2 LQKENI. This CDR3 spans 15 amino acids. CDR3 nucleotide sequence: TGTGCCAGCTCACCACCCTCCAGGGCAAAGGGGACCCAGTACTTC. As protein: CASSPPSRAKGTQYF.

The CDR3 coding sequence is TGTGCCAGCAGTAGGGAGTTCAGCACAGATACGCAGTATTTT. Amino acid sequence: CASSREFSTDTQYF. J is TRBJ2-3 and V is TRBV6-1, with D maybe TRBD2 (5 bases). The CDR3 consists of 14 residues. CDR1 is MNHNS and CDR2 is SASEGT in the germline V gene. V lost 5 bases and J 0 bases, leaving 9 bases between the germline ends.

V is TRBV2 and J is TRBJ2-1, with a weak D call TRBD1 (5 bases). The germline V gene has CDR1 SNHLY and CDR2 FYNNEI. CDR3 length: 14 residues. The ends were cut back, 6 bases at V and 5 bases at J, with 14 bases in the middle. The CDR3 loop is CASSARAGHNEQFF. DNA for the CDR3: TGTGCCAGCAGCGCCCGGGCAGGGCACAATGAGCAGTTCTTC.

The chain uses TRBV19 and TRBJ1-5, with D uncertain. Trimming removed 2 bases at V and 2 bases at J, with 10 bases between. Germline V gene data show CDR1 as LNHDA and CDR2 as SQIVND (reference sequence). This CDR3 is 15 amino acids long. The CDR3 DNA reads as TGTGCCAGTAGTATAACCGCGACTGGCAATCAGCCCCAGCATTTT. Translated: CASSITATGNQPQHF.